A single sample gave rise to the 6 T cell receptor beta chains below, sequenced in a study of control samples from healthy donors and cancer patients. The method was immunoSEQ multiplex PCR; TCRdb's version includes in-frame clones alone and lacks a portion of them. The sample shows about 120,000 clones, about 83% of them seen only once. Sequences were obtained from blood. Every receptor here comes from a young man in good health.

The gene calls are TRBV5-6 and TRBJ1-6; D not resolved. Trimming took off 0 bases at V and 1 base at J, with 11 bases between the two ends. This CDR3 is built from 17 residues. Germline values: CDR1 SGHDT, CDR2 YYEEEE. The CDR3 sequence is CASSLVRENSYNSPLHF. Here the CDR3 DNA reads TGTGCCAGCAGCTTGGTTAGGGAGAATTCCTATAATTCACCCCTCCACTTT.

V and J are TRBV6-5 and TRBJ2-7; tentative D call: TRBD2 (6 bases). This CDR3 has 15 residues. V dropped 2 bases and J dropped 2 bases, with 13 bases sitting between them. Germline CDR1 and CDR2: MNHEY and SVGAGI. DNA for the CDR3: TGTGCCAGCAGTTACGCCGGGACTTCTGCCTACGAGCAGTACTTC. Amino acids: CASSYAGTSAYEQYF.

CDR3 bases: TGTGCCAGCAGCTTCCAGGGGGCCCCTGAAGCTTTCTTT. Its translation is CASSFQGAPEAFF. The rearrangement links TRBV7-2 to TRBJ1-1; 8 positions match TRBD1. V lost 3 bases to trimming and J lost 6 bases; unmatched junction nucleotides: 3. Germline CDR1 is SGHTA and CDR2 is FQGNSA. The CDR3 totals 13 residues.

The rearrangement uses TRBV4-2 and TRBJ2-7; D is possibly TRBD1 or TRBD2 (5 bases each). The CDR3 covers 16 residues. The V gene's germline CDR1 is LGHNA and CDR2 YNFKEQ. The V gene lost 2 bases and the J gene lost 2 bases, with 16 bases spanning the gap. The CDR3 region is CASSQKGGHAAYEQYF. The DNA for the CDR3 is TGTGCCAGCAGCCAAAAAGGAGGACATGCCGCCTACGAGCAGTACTTC.

In its sample, this clone was seen once. This chain joins TRBV6-5 and TRBJ2-6, with a possible D match to TRBD1 (5 bases). The CDR3 consists of 15 residues. Germline values: CDR1 MNHEY, CDR2 SVGAGI. Between the trimmed V and J ends, which lost 5 bases and 0 bases, there was a span of 8 bases. The CDR3 nucleotides read TGTGCCAGCAGTCAGGGCTCCTCTGGGGCCAACGTCCTGACTTTC. Amino acids: CASSQGSSGANVLTF.

This clone was seen more than once but under ten times. The rearrangement links TRBV7-2 to TRBJ2-7, with D unresolved. Trimming pared 1 base from V and 6 bases from J, leaving 10 bases between. CDR1 and CDR2 from the germline V gene are SGHTA and FQGNSA. This CDR3 comprises 13 residues. The CDR3 DNA sequence: TGTGCCAGCAGCTTAGTTCGGGTGGGCGAGCAGTACTTC. Residues: CASSLVRVGEQYF. Using reference TRBV7-2 and TRBJ2-7 for the parts outside the CDR3, the full variable domain is GAGVSQSPSNKVTEKGKDVELRCDPISGHTALYWYRQSLGQGLEFLIYFQGNSAPDKSGLPSDRFSAERTGGSVSTLTIQRTQQEDSAVYLCASSLVRVGEQYFGPGTRLTVT.